This entry lists 27 T cell receptor beta chains sequenced from one sample in a study of cytomegalovirus exposure and HLA in healthy donors. PCR amplification relied on 60 Vbeta primers (plus 13 Jbeta primers). TCRdb keeps only in-frame clones here, not all; method: immunoSEQ multiplex PCR. The table records some 140,000 clones, about 83% of them present only once. The material sequenced was PBMCs. Receptor source: a woman in her twenties or thirties in good health and CMV-seronegative.

The chain uses TRBV30 and TRBJ2-1, with 7 bases matching TRBD2. Germline values: CDR1 GTSNPN, CDR2 SVGIG (reference sequence). CDR3 length: 11 amino acids. The trim removed 2 bases at V and 10 bases at J, leaving 2 bases unmatched. For the CDR3, the DNA is TGTGCCTGGAGTTTAGCGGGCGAGCAGTTCTTC. Its translation: CAWSLAGEQFF.

V and J are TRBV27 and TRBJ2-5; 10 nucleotides agree with TRBD2. The germline V gene encodes CDR1 MNHEY and CDR2 SMNVEV (reference sequence). V lost 3 bases, J lost 1 base, and 2 bases stayed unmatched. The CDR3 loop spans 15 amino acids. As DNA, the CDR3 is TGTGCCAGCAGTTTTTGGACTAGCGGCCAAGAGACCCAGTACTTC. Residues: CASSFWTSGQETQYF.

The chain has TRBV29-1 and TRBJ2-7; D not certain. CDR1 SQVTM and CDR2 ANQGSEA come from the germline V gene. The germline V and J ends were trimmed by 4 bases and 2 bases, with 6 bases remaining between them. The CDR3 spans 11 residues. The CDR3 here is CSVGGTYEQYF. The CDR3 DNA reads TGCAGCGTTGGCGGTACCTACGAGCAGTACTTC.

Here the CDR3 reads CASSTSGTRVGETQYF. In DNA form, the CDR3 reads TGTGCCAGCAGTACATCCGGGACTAGAGTTGGCGAGACCCAGTACTTC. V is TRBV28 and J is TRBJ2-5; 8 bases agree with TRBD2. V trimming: 5 bases; J trimming: 5 bases; junction bases outside the gene matches: 13. This CDR3 is built from 16 residues. Germline lookup yields CDR1 MDHEN and CDR2 SYDVKM.

The chain joins TRBV5-1 to TRBJ1-6, with D unresolved. Trimming stripped 0 bases from V and 6 bases from J, with 10 bases between. CDR3 size: 15 residues. Germline CDR1 and CDR2: SGHRS and YFSETQ. The CDR3 protein is CASSLEISINSPLHF. The CDR3, as DNA: TGCGCCAGCAGCTTGGAGATCTCTATTAATTCACCCCTCCACTTT. Combining the CDR3 with reference TRBV5-1 and TRBJ1-6 gives the whole variable domain KAGVTQTPRYLIKTRGQQVTLSCSPISGHRSVSWYQQTPGQGLQFLFEYFSETQRNKGNFPGRFSGRQFSNSRSEMNVSTLELGDSALYLCASSLEISINSPLHFGNGTRLTVT.

This chain joins TRBV7-2 and TRBJ2-7; 11 nucleotides agree with TRBD1. Germline CDR1 is SGHTA and CDR2 is FQGNSA. The CDR3 has 15 amino acids. Germline trimming cut 5 bases from V and 5 bases from J; bases unmatched to any gene: 8. The CDR3 DNA reads as TGTGCCAGCAGCACCGGCGGGACAGGGGGTGACGAGCAGTACTTC. Its translation: CASSTGGTGGDEQYF.

This rearrangement joins TRBV29-1 to TRBJ1-1, with no clear D. Germline CDR1 is SQVTM and CDR2 is ANQGSEA. Trimming stripped 6 bases from V and 4 bases from J, with 9 bases between. CDR3 length: 11 amino acids. The CDR3 region has the DNA TGCAGCGTGATCGAGGGCACTGAAGCTTTCTTT. Translating gives CSVIEGTEAFF.

To note about this clone: The junction departs from the called germline gene at one end, perhaps through a read error. This sequence joins TRBV19 and TRBJ1-4; a weak D match, TRBD1 (6 bases). This CDR3 comprises 16 residues. Germline assignment: CDR1 LNHDA and CDR2 SQIVND (reference sequence). The CDR3 DNA sequence: TGTGCCAGTAGTCCTATCTACGAGGGGGTCCATGAGAAACTGTTTTTT. Its translation is CASSPIYEGVHEKLFF. The complete variable domain, with remaining parts taken from reference TRBV19 and TRBJ1-4, reads DGGITQSPKYLFRKEGQNVTLSCEQNLNHDAMYWYRQDPGQGLRLIYYSQIVNDFQKGDIAEGYSVSREKKESFPLTVTSAQKNPTAFYLCASSPIYEGVHEKLFFGSGTQLSVL.

The J gene is TRBJ1-5, the V gene TRBV7-9, with D hard to call. V lost 5 bases, J lost 0 bases, and 14 bases lay in between. In germline, CDR1 is SEHNR, CDR2 FQNEAQ (reference sequence). The CDR3 runs 16 residues. The CDR3, as DNA: TGTGCCAGCAGCGCGGGGTGGGGTTATAGCAATCAGCCCCAGCATTTT. Protein: CASSAGWGYSNQPQHF. Looking up the rest from reference TRBV7-9 and TRBJ1-5 gives the full variable domain: DTGVSQNPRHKITKRGQNVTFRCDPISEHNRLYWYRQTLGQGPEFLTYFQNEAQLEKSRLLSDRFSAERPKGSFSTLEIQRTEQGDSAMYLCASSAGWGYSNQPQHFGDGTRLSIL.

The CDR3 bases are TGTGCCATCAGTGGGTCGGGGGAGGACACAGATACGCAGTATTTT. This translates into CAISGSGEDTDTQYF. The chain uses TRBV10-3 and TRBJ2-3, with D perhaps TRBD2 (6 bases). The CDR3 covers 15 residues. Trimming cost V 4 bases and J 2 bases, with 13 bases left between them. Per germline, CDR1 ENHRY and CDR2 SYGVKD.

This clone was recorded a few times. The rearrangement links TRBV29-1 to TRBJ1-2; 9 bases align to TRBD1. Trimming cost V 0 bases and J 8 bases; bases outside gene matches: 4. The CDR3 loop spans 13 amino acids. Per the germline V gene, CDR1 is SQVTM and CDR2 is ANQGSEA. The CDR3 bases are TGCAGCGTTGAAGAAGGGACAGGGAGCGGCTACACCTTC. Encoded protein: CSVEEGTGSGYTF.

The chain links TRBV30 to TRBJ1-1; TRBD1 is a possible D gene (5 bases). This CDR3 contains 13 residues. Trimming cost V 2 bases and J 7 bases, with 14 bases left between them. Per the germline V gene, CDR1 is GTSNPN and CDR2 is SVGIG (reference sequence). The CDR3 here is CAWSYTGSREAFF. The CDR3 bases are TGTGCCTGGAGTTACACAGGCTCTCGTGAAGCTTTCTTT.

The CDR3 bases are TGTGCCAGTAAACTAACAGGGATGGTCACTGAAGCTTTCTTT. Translated: CASKLTGMVTEAFF. The V and J genes are TRBV19 and TRBJ1-1; the D gene is possibly TRBD1 (6 bases). The CDR3 has 14 amino acids. Germline CDR1 LNHDA, CDR2 SQIVND (reference sequence). V was cut by 7 bases and J by 4 bases, with 16 bases left in between.

The genes are TRBV7-3 and TRBJ2-3; tentatively, D is TRBD2 (5 bases). There are 16 residues in the CDR3. Per the germline V gene, CDR1 is SGHTA and CDR2 is FQGTGA. Trimming removed 5 bases at V and 4 bases at J, with 19 bases between. Written as DNA, the CDR3 is TGTGCCAGCAGCCGGGGAGCTAGCATTGTGGCAGATACGCAGTATTTT. Amino acids: CASSRGASIVADTQYF. Looking up the rest from reference TRBV7-3 and TRBJ2-3 gives the full variable domain: GAGVSQTPSNKVTEKGKYVELRCDPISGHTALYWYRQSLGQGPEFLIYFQGTGAADDSGLPNDRFFAVRPEGSVSTLKIQRTERGDSAVYLCASSRGASIVADTQYFGPGTRLTVL.

This sequence joins TRBV28 and TRBJ1-6; no clear D. The germline gives CDR1 MDHEN, CDR2 SYDVKM. V lost 5 bases and J lost 9, with 11 bases in between. The CDR3 loop spans 13 amino acids. CDR3 nucleotide sequence: TGTGCCAGCAGTGGCCCGCGGGTTTCACCCCTCCACTTT. Translated: CASSGPRVSPLHF.

This sequence joins TRBV4-3 and TRBJ2-7; possibly TRBD1 for D (5 bases). The CDR3 is 13 amino acids. With 0 bases removed from V and 3 bases from J, the gap between germline ends came to 6 bases. Germline V gene sequence: CDR1 LGHNA, CDR2 YSLEER. The CDR3 nucleotides read TGCGCCAGCAGCCAAGAAAGGGGCTACGAGCAGTACTTC. Encoded protein: CASSQERGYEQYF.

The V and J genes are TRBV5-1 and TRBJ2-2, with D possibly matching TRBD1 (6 bases). This CDR3 spans 15 amino acids. The V gene's germline CDR1 is SGHRS and CDR2 YFSETQ. The germline V and J ends were trimmed by 4 bases and 4 bases, with 14 bases remaining between them. The CDR3 protein is CASSPGTPVTGELFF. The CDR3 nucleotides read TGCGCCAGCAGCCCCGGGACACCGGTCACCGGGGAGCTGTTTTTT.

The sample holds one count of this clone. The V and J genes are TRBV27 and TRBJ1-4; TRBD1 might be the D (6 bases). The CDR3 is made up of 15 amino acids. V dropped 6 bases and J dropped 8 bases, with 19 bases sitting between them. The germline CDR1 and CDR2 sequences are MNHEY and SMNVEV (reference sequence). CDR3 in DNA: TGTGCCAGCAGAATACAGGGTGTGGGTCGAGAAAAACTGTTTTTT. It encodes CASRIQGVGREKLFF.

The chain has TRBV30 and TRBJ2-1; 7 bases fit TRBD2. Germline lookup yields CDR1 GTSNPN and CDR2 SVGIG (reference sequence). J gave up 8 bases and V 3 bases, and 10 bases lay outside the gene matches. The CDR3 has 14 amino acids. The CDR3 sequence is CAWSVLGGYHEQFF. For the CDR3, the DNA is TGTGCCTGGAGCGTTTTGGGGGGGTACCATGAGCAGTTCTTC.

The J gene is TRBJ2-7, the V gene TRBV4-1; D not resolved. This CDR3 spans 13 amino acids. The germline V gene encodes CDR1 MGHRA and CDR2 YSYEKL. The V gene lost 1 base and the J gene lost 2 bases, with 6 bases spanning the gap. CDR3 coding DNA: TGCGCCAGCAGCCAAGCGGAGACCTACGAGCAGTACTTC. As protein: CASSQAETYEQYF.

This clone appeared a single time. The identical CDR3 is also encoded by other nucleotide sequences in the sample. The chain carries TRBV5-8 and TRBJ1-4; D ambiguous. This CDR3 contains 17 residues. The V end was cut by 2 bases, the J end by 8 bases, with 22 bases between. The germline gives CDR1 SGHTS, CDR2 YDEGEE. CDR3 sequence: CASSFVLLNGEEEKLFF. The CDR3 region has the DNA TGTGCCAGCAGCTTCGTCTTACTAAACGGGGAGGAGGAAAAACTGTTTTTT.

The V and J genes are TRBV7-9 and TRBJ2-1; maybe TRBD2 (6 bases). V lost 0 bases and J lost 7, with 10 bases in between. This CDR3 region has 14 residues. CDR1 is SEHNR and CDR2 is FQNEAQ in the germline V gene (reference sequence). The CDR3 coding sequence is TGTGCCAGCAGCTTAGCGGGACTCCTTAATGAGCAGTTCTTC. It yields the protein CASSLAGLLNEQFF.

The chain couples TRBV4-1 to TRBJ1-2; 7 nucleotides match TRBD1. V dropped 4 bases and J dropped 4; count of bases not matched to a gene: 9. The CDR3 runs 15 residues. CDR1 is MGHRA, CDR2 YSYEKL, per germline. CDR3 residues: CASSPVPTGFYGYTF. The CDR3 DNA is TGCGCCAGCAGCCCGGTTCCGACAGGGTTCTATGGCTACACCTTC.

The chain recombines TRBV28 with TRBJ1-5; 7 bases are a match to TRBD1. Looked up from germline, CDR1 is MDHEN and CDR2 is SYDVKM. CDR3 length: 13 residues. With 10 bases clipped from V and 5 bases from J, the junction kept 8 bases outside the gene matches. This CDR3 reads CATQGGWYQPQHF. The CDR3 region has the DNA TGTGCCACCCAAGGGGGCTGGTATCAGCCCCAGCATTTT.

This clone occurred once. This rearrangement joins TRBV4-1 to TRBJ2-5; 10 nucleotides match TRBD2. Germline CDR1 and CDR2: MGHRA and YSYEKL. J gave up 4 bases and V 5 bases, and 4 bases lay outside the gene matches. This CDR3 is 14 amino acids long. The CDR3 region is CASSTAGGRETQYF. DNA of the CDR3: TGCGCCAGCAGCACAGCGGGGGGGAGAGAGACCCAGTACTTC.

The rearrangement joins TRBV7-3 to TRBJ1-2, with 7 bases matching TRBD1. The germline V gene has CDR1 SGHTA and CDR2 FQGTGA. Trimming took 0 bases from V and 3 from J; bases not matched to a gene: 7. The CDR3 extends over 16 amino acids. In DNA form, the CDR3 reads TGTGCCAGCAGCTTAACAGGGGACAGTATTGACTATGGCTACACCTTC. Protein: CASSLTGDSIDYGYTF.

This clone was observed a single time. This chain links TRBV27 with TRBJ2-7; 8 nucleotides align to TRBD2. The V and J ends lost 3 bases and 1 base, in that order; junction bases with no gene match: 5. The CDR3 contains 15 residues. In germline, CDR1 is MNHEY, CDR2 SMNVEV (reference sequence). This CDR3 reads CASSLSSGPSYEQYF. CDR3 coding DNA: TGTGCCAGCAGTTTGTCTAGCGGGCCTTCCTACGAGCAGTACTTC.